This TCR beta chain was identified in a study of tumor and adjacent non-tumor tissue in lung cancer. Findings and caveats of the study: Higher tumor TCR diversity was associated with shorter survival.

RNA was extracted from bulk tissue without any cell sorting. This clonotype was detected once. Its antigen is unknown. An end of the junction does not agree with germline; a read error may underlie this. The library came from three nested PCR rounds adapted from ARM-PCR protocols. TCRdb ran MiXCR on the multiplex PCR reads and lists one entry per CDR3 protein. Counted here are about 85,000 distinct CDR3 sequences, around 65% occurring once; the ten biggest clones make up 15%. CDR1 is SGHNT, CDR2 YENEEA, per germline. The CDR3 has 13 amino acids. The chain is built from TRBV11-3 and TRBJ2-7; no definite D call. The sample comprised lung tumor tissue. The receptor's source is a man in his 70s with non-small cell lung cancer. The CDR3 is CASSLEAWREQYF. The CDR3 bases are TGTGCAAGCAGCTTAGAGGCCTGGCGTGAGCAGTACTTC.